Listed here are 30 T cell receptor beta chains from one sample, sequenced in a study of vaccination and CD4 T cells after COVID-19 (dated by TCRdb to the early 2020s). No antigen has been assigned to these receptors. Reading the label with the study, this specimen's treatment or condition is: roughly 10-day PBMC culture with coronavirus spike peptide pools or control peptides (ViraFEST assay). Libraries were constructed by PCR. The sequencer was an Illumina iSeq 100. At the Johns Hopkins FTIC core, DNA from the cultured CD4+ T cells underwent TCR sequencing with the Oncomine TCR Beta short-read assay. The public sequencing data were trimmed at Q25 with fastp and processed into clonotypes with MiXCR by TCRdb, which kept only in-frame beta chains. One record per CDR3 amino acid sequence lists the most common genes and DNA. The sample table contains around 13,000 distinct CDR3 sequences; only one count was recorded for around two fifths of them. In total, the top ten clones hold about 14% of the sample.

Specimen: CD4+ T cells from blood, cultured in vitro. The origin of the receptors is a human donor who had recovered from COVID-19.

The chain employs TRBV20-1 and TRBJ1-1; D might be TRBD1 (5 bases). Trimming cost V 7 bases and J 0 bases, with 18 bases left between them. This CDR3 spans 15 amino acids. Germline V lookup: CDR1 DFQATT, CDR2 SNEGSKA (reference sequence). This CDR3 reads CSVPGGSRVNTEAFF. The CDR3 nucleotides read TGCAGTGTCCCCGGGGGATCAAGAGTGAACACTGAAGCTTTCTTT.

This rearrangement joins TRBV7-9 to TRBJ1-3, with 8 bases lining up with TRBD1. Germline lookup yields CDR1 SEHNR and CDR2 FQNEAQ (reference sequence). The CDR3 length is 13 residues. Losses at the gene ends were 6 bases for V and 2 bases for J; bases not matched to a gene: 0. The CDR3 reads CASRTGAGNTIYF. CDR3 DNA sequence: TGTGCCAGCAGGACAGGGGCTGGAAACACCATATATTTT.

J is TRBJ1-6 and V is TRBV12-3 or TRBV12-4; D may be TRBD1 (5 bases). There are 16 residues in the CDR3. Trimming removed 4 bases from V and 6 bases from J, with 16 bases in between. CDR3 protein: CASSSPSGHGNSPLHF. The CDR3 coding sequence is TGTGCCAGCAGTTCCCCCTCAGGGCATGGTAATTCACCCCTCCACTTT.

This clonotype was counted a few times. The gene calls are TRBV19 and TRBJ1-1; possibly TRBD1 for D (5 bases). CDR1 and CDR2 (germline): LNHDA, SQIVND (reference sequence). Trimming stripped 4 bases from V and 7 bases from J, with 10 bases between. The CDR3 loop spans 12 amino acids. CDR3 DNA sequence: TGTGCCAGTAGTACGGGACCCCTTGAAGCTTTCTTT. Its translation: CASSTGPLEAFF.

As to this clonotype: The final CDR3 position lacks the conserved phenylalanine or tryptophan, pointing to a likely read error. This chain links TRBV7-8 with TRBJ1-1; D unresolved. Trimming took 1 base from V and 0 from J, leaving 3 bases between them. The CDR3 has 13 amino acids. Germline CDR1 and CDR2: SGHVS and FQNEAQ. The CDR3 sequence is CASSLVMNTEAFL. Written as DNA, the CDR3 is TGTGCCAGCAGCTTAGTCATGAACACTGAAGCTTTCTTA.

As to this clonotype: A read error may produce the germline difference seen at one junction end. V and J are TRBV29-1 and TRBJ2-3, with 7 positions matching TRBD1. This CDR3 has 14 residues. Germline V gives CDR1 SQVTM, CDR2 ANQGSEA. The CDR3 sequence: CSPRITSRQGSGDF. The DNA of the CDR3 is TGCAGCCCTCGCATTACTTCGCGACAGGGAAGTGGGGATTTT.

The J gene is TRBJ1-2, the V gene TRBV12-3 or TRBV12-4, with TRBD1 matching over 10 bases. The length of the CDR3 is 15 residues. Trimming cost V 4 bases and J 2 bases; bases outside gene matches: 4. The CDR3 bases are TGTGCCAGCAGTTGGGGACAGGGGCTGAACTATGGCTACACCTTC. Translation gives CASSWGQGLNYGYTF.

The chain is built from TRBV20-1 and TRBJ2-5; no reliable D call. Germline CDR1 reads DFQATT; CDR2 reads SNEGSKA (reference sequence). The CDR3 covers 13 residues. Trimming took 0 bases from V and 5 from J, leaving 10 bases between them. CDR3 sequence (DNA): TGCAGTGCTAGAGATGAAGTCTTGGAGACCCAGTACTTC. It specifies CSARDEVLETQYF.

The V call is TRBV14, the J call TRBJ2-5; D remains ambiguous. CDR1 SGHDN and CDR2 FVKESK come from the germline V gene. V lost 4 bases, J lost 4 bases, and 7 bases lay in between. The CDR3 loop spans 12 amino acids. The CDR3 DNA is TGTGCCAGCAGCCGGAGTCGAGAGACCCAGTACTTC. Its protein is CASSRSRETQYF. The full variable domain, in which reference TRBV14 and TRBJ2-5 provide the parts outside the CDR3, is EAGVTQFPSHSVIEKGQTVTLRCDPISGHDNLYWYRRVMGKEIKFLLHFVKESKQDESGMPNNRFLAERTGGTYSTLKVQPAELEDSGVYFCASSRSRETQYFGPGTRLLVL.

This rearrangement joins TRBV5-1 to TRBJ2-6, with D tentatively TRBD1 or TRBD2 (5 bases each). Germline CDR1 reads SGHRS; CDR2 reads YFSETQ. V was cut by 1 base and J by 0 bases, with 17 bases left in between. The CDR3 runs 19 residues. The chain's CDR3 is CASSLSSRGRFSGANVLTF. For the CDR3, the DNA is TGCGCCAGCAGCTTGTCATCGAGGGGCCGGTTCTCTGGGGCCAACGTCCTGACTTTC.

This clonotype has only a few counts. The rearrangement links TRBV7-9 to TRBJ1-4; TRBD1 is a possible D gene (5 bases). V lost 3 bases to trimming and J lost 7 bases, with 12 bases between them. Germline CDR1 reads SEHNR; CDR2 reads FQNEAQ (reference sequence). The CDR3 is 14 residues long. CDR3 bases: TGTGCCAGCAGCTTTTCGGGGGAAGGTGAAAAACTGTTTTTT. Translating it yields CASSFSGEGEKLFF.

The V call is TRBV20-1, the J call TRBJ2-7; D remains ambiguous. The V and J ends lost 6 bases and 2 bases respectively, with 17 bases between them. This CDR3 spans 14 amino acids. CDR1 and CDR2 (germline): DFQATT, SNEGSKA (reference sequence). Written as DNA, the CDR3 is TGCAGTGCAATAGAGCTTCGACGGCCCTACGAGCAGTACTTC. Translated, it gives CSAIELRRPYEQYF.

Only a few counts were recorded for this clonotype. The chain uses TRBV10-2 and TRBJ1-1; weak D call: TRBD1 (5 bases). Germline values: CDR1 WSHSY, CDR2 SAAADI. The CDR3 consists of 15 residues. V was cut by 3 bases and J by 0 bases, with 11 bases left in between. CDR3 in amino acids: CASSDPVRVNTEAFF. In nucleotides, the CDR3 is TGCGCCAGCAGTGACCCGGTCAGGGTGAACACTGAAGCTTTCTTT.

V is TRBV20-1 and J is TRBJ2-7, with TRBD2 matching over 10 bases. CDR1 DFQATT and CDR2 SNEGSKA come from the germline V gene (reference sequence). The V segment lost 3 bases and the J segment 2 bases; nucleotides outside the gene matches: 10. The CDR3 totals 16 residues. The CDR3 nucleotides read TGCAGTGCTAGGCCCTTCCTAGCGGGGGTCACCTACGAGCAGTACTTC. It yields the protein CSARPFLAGVTYEQYF.

J is TRBJ2-2 and V is TRBV6-2 or TRBV6-3; TRBD2 is a possible D gene (6 bases). The CDR3 runs 13 residues. Germline V gene sequence: CDR1 MNHEY, CDR2 SVGEGT. The V gene lost 6 bases and the J gene lost 8 bases, with 13 bases spanning the gap. The CDR3 bases are TGTGCCAGCAGCCAGACGGGGGTGGGGGAGCTGTTTTTT. Amino acid sequence: CASSQTGVGELFF.

V is TRBV5-6 and J is TRBJ2-3; D gene uncertain. Trimming shortened V by 1 base and J by 1 base, and 13 bases separated the two germline ends. This CDR3 comprises 16 residues. Germline values: CDR1 SGHDT, CDR2 YYEEEE. This CDR3 reads CASSLRQTIRTDTQYF. In DNA, the CDR3 is TGTGCCAGCAGCTTGAGGCAGACAATCCGCACAGATACGCAGTATTTT. Variable domain in full (rest from reference TRBV5-6 and TRBJ2-3): DAGVTQSPTHLIKTRGQQVTLRCSPKSGHDTVSWYQQALGQGPQFIFQYYEEEERQRGNFPDRFSGHQFPNYSSELNVNALLLGDSALYLCASSLRQTIRTDTQYFGPGTRLTVL.

The chain is built from TRBV24-1 and TRBJ1-1, with unresolved D. V lost 4 bases and J 2 bases, leaving 7 bases between the germline ends. The CDR3 has 13 residues. Germline loops: CDR1 KGHDR, CDR2 SFDVKD. The CDR3 protein is CATSDRRNTEAFF. In DNA, the CDR3 is TGTGCCACCAGTGACCGGAGAAACACTGAAGCTTTCTTT.

This clonotype was detected a few times. The chain couples TRBV30 to TRBJ2-3, with 7 nucleotides matching TRBD2. V lost 2 bases and J lost 1; bases outside the gene matches: 3. CDR3 length: 14 residues. Germline lookup yields CDR1 GTSNPN and CDR2 SVGIG (reference sequence). CDR3 in amino acids: CAWSWLAGTDTQYF. The CDR3 nucleotides read TGTGCCTGGAGTTGGCTAGCGGGCACAGATACGCAGTATTTT. Based on the CDR3 plus reference TRBV30 and TRBJ2-3, the full variable domain is SQTIHQWPATLVQPVGSPLSLECTVEGTSNPNLYWYRQAAGRGLQLLFYSVGIGQISSEVPQNLSASRPQDRQFILSSKKLLLSDSGFYLCAWSWLAGTDTQYFGPGTRLTVL.

This clonotype was detected only once. The chain employs TRBV5-4 and TRBJ1-1; D is ambiguous. V lost 4 bases to trimming and J lost 3 bases, with 19 bases between them. CDR1 is SGHNT and CDR2 is YYREEE in the germline V gene (reference sequence). This CDR3 region has 16 residues. The CDR3 sequence: CASSARLPGSHTEAFF. The CDR3 DNA reads TGTGCCAGCAGCGCAAGATTACCGGGATCCCACACTGAAGCTTTCTTT.

This clonotype was seen more than once but under ten times. The J gene is TRBJ1-1, the V gene TRBV29-1, with D hard to call. The V gene's germline CDR1 is SQVTM and CDR2 ANQGSEA. The V end lost 6 bases, the J end lost 5 bases, and 10 bases lay between the germline ends. The CDR3 loop spans 11 amino acids. CDR3 sequence reads: CSVSWRTEAFF. The CDR3 DNA reads TGCAGCGTAAGTTGGAGGACTGAAGCTTTCTTT.

The chain has TRBV29-1 and TRBJ1-3; weak D call: TRBD1 (5 bases). From germline, CDR1 is SQVTM and CDR2 ANQGSEA. The length of the CDR3 is 15 residues. V was cut by 4 bases and J by 2 bases, with 15 bases left in between. This CDR3 reads CSVAWGSRTGNTIYF. CDR3 DNA: TGCAGCGTTGCCTGGGGGTCCCGTACTGGAAACACCATATATTTT.

The chain employs TRBV6-1 and TRBJ2-7; a possible D gene is TRBD1 (6 bases). V was pared by 6 bases and J by 0 bases, with 15 bases between. This CDR3 contains 15 residues. CDR1 MNHNS and CDR2 SASEGT come from the germline V gene. The CDR3 region is CASRRTATLSYEQYF. The CDR3 bases are TGTGCCAGCAGGCGGACAGCCACGCTCTCCTACGAGCAGTACTTC.

This chain connects TRBV6-1 to TRBJ1-2; no reliable D call. The CDR3 consists of 14 residues. The V end was cut by 4 bases, the J end by 4 bases, with 13 bases between. Germline loops: CDR1 MNHNS, CDR2 SASEGT. CDR3 residues: CASSAGLPFYGYTF. CDR3 DNA sequence: TGTGCCAGCAGTGCCGGGCTTCCTTTCTATGGCTACACCTTC.

This rearrangement joins TRBV7-9 to TRBJ1-2; TRBD1 agrees at 10 bases. CDR1 and CDR2 from the germline V gene are SEHNR and FQNEAQ (reference sequence). This CDR3 is 13 amino acids long. V lost 5 bases, J lost 8 bases, and 5 bases stayed unmatched. The CDR3 is CASSTDRGLGYTF. CDR3 nucleotides: TGTGCCAGCAGCACCGACAGGGGGCTAGGCTACACCTTC.

This clonotype has a handful of counts. The chain combines TRBV21-1 with TRBJ2-7. TRBV21-1 is listed as a pseudogene. CDR3 length equals 15 residues. In DNA, the CDR3 is TGTGCCAGCAGCCCCGAGGACGGAAGCTCCTACGAGCAGTACTTC. Its protein is CASSPEDGSSYEQYF.

This clonotype has only a few counts. The rearrangement uses TRBV7-9 and TRBJ2-5; TRBD1 aligns across 8 bases. With V trimmed by 6 bases and J by 3 bases, 9 bases remained unmatched. CDR3 length: 15 amino acids. Germline lookup yields CDR1 SEHNR and CDR2 FQNEAQ (reference sequence). DNA for the CDR3: TGTGCCAGCAGAGCCAGGGGGCAGGGGAAAGAGACCCAGTACTTC. It encodes CASRARGQGKETQYF.

The chain joins TRBV10-3 to TRBJ2-7, with 10 bases that match TRBD1. The CDR3 is made up of 13 amino acids. Germline CDR1 is ENHRY and CDR2 is SYGVKD. Unmatched junction bases numbered 3, after V lost 4 bases and J lost 6 bases. The DNA for the CDR3 is TGTGCCATCAGTGGACAGGGGGCGAGCGAGCAGTACTTC. Translating gives CAISGQGASEQYF.

The chain combines TRBV5-4 with TRBJ1-4; D might be TRBD1 (5 bases). CDR1 and CDR2 (germline): SGHNT, YYREEE (reference sequence). The V gene lost 1 base and the J gene lost 6 bases, with 10 bases spanning the gap. There are 14 residues in the CDR3. CDR3 sequence reads: CASSLQGEDEKLFF. CDR3 coding DNA: TGTGCCAGCAGCTTGCAGGGAGAGGATGAAAAACTGTTTTTT.

The V gene is TRBV6-5, the J gene TRBJ1-1; D is ambiguous. V was cut by 0 bases and J by 4 bases, with 15 bases left in between. The germline CDR1 and CDR2 sequences are MNHEY and SVGAGI. This CDR3 has 16 residues. The CDR3 DNA reads as TGTGCCAGCAGTTACTCGATGGTAGAGAGAGGCACTGAAGCTTTCTTT. Encoded protein: CASSYSMVERGTEAFF.

The V and J genes are TRBV6-1 and TRBJ2-5, with a possible D match to TRBD2 (5 bases). V lost 7 bases, J lost 0 bases, and 15 bases lay in between. Germline assignment: CDR1 MNHNS and CDR2 SASEGT. The CDR3 is 15 amino acids. CDR3 DNA: TGTGCCAGCACCGGAGGAAACTTATACCAAGAGACCCAGTACTTC. Its protein is CASTGGNLYQETQYF.